This TCR beta chain comes out of a study of T cell responses to AZD1222 COVID-19 vaccine. Study-level points and caveats: The study found Spike-specific TCR breadth and depth rose after two AZD1222 doses.

This CDR3 is built from 12 residues. CDR1 is SGHAT, CDR2 FQDESV, per germline (reference sequence). Trimming pared 6 bases from V and 5 bases from J, leaving 11 bases between. The data were produced by immunoSEQ multiplex PCR, yet TCRdb's version contains in-frame clones alone and is incomplete. This table holds about 120,000 clones, around 90% found once. A remark on this clone: The antigen remains unidentified.

Here the sequenced sample was peripheral blood, taken on day 0 of AZD1222 vaccination. This TCR was recovered from an adult in good health. J is TRBJ2-7 and V is TRBV11-1; D is possibly TRBD1 (5 bases). Here the CDR3 reads CASRQTENEQYF. CDR3 sequence (DNA): TGTGCCAGCAGACAGACAGAGAACGAGCAGTACTTC.